These T cell receptor beta chains were read from a single sample in a study of tissue T cells after allogeneic stem cell transplantation. Profiling relied on immunoSEQ multiplex PCR, and the TCRdb table lists in-frame clones only, not all of them. The repertoire holds about 6,800 clones, with less than 70% as singletons. The material was duodenum tissue, obtained at autopsy. These receptors were obtained from a female donor older than 55 with lung cancer. The CDR3 runs from the conserved cysteine through the conserved F or W. A D gene is named only where the DNA matches it firmly. Only some rows state a clone size, as once, few, many or a class for expanded clones.

d_call	v_call	j_call	clone_size	cdr3_nt	cdr3_aa
.	TRBV19	TRBJ1-1	once	TGTGCCAGTACCAAGTATGGCAAAGGAGGGGGAATGAACACTGAAGCTTTCTTT	CASTKYGKGGGMNTEAFF
TRBD1	TRBV7-8	TRBJ1-2	.	TGTGCCAGCAGCTTAGATGCAGGGGGAACTAACTATGGCTACACCTTC	CASSLDAGGTNYGYTF
.	TRBV7-2	TRBJ1-4	once	TGTGCCAGCAGCCCAGGGGCGACTCTAAAACTGTTTTTT	CASSPGATLKLFF
.	TRBV5-1	TRBJ2-3	.	TGCGCCAGCAGCTTGGATCCATCTAGCACAGATACGCAGTATTTT	CASSLDPSSTDTQYF
.	TRBV19	TRBJ2-1	.	TGTGCCAGTAGTCCCAGCTCCTACAATGAGCAGTTCTTC	CASSPSSYNEQFF
.	TRBV19	TRBJ1-2	medium-sized	TGTGCCAGTAGTCGTGAGGGACAACTTGGCTACACCTTC	CASSREGQLGYTF
TRBD2	TRBV29-1	TRBJ2-2	.	TGCAGCGTCGGACTAGCGGGTGGCACCGGGGAGCTGTTTTTT	CSVGLAGGTGELFF
.	TRBV6-5	TRBJ1-6	.	TGTGCCAGCAGTTACTCGATTGATGGGAATTCACCCCTCCACTTT	CASSYSIDGNSPLHF
.	TRBV13	TRBJ2-7	few	TGTGCCAGCAGCTTAGCGGGAGCACGGACCGAGCAGTACTTC	CASSLAGARTEQYF
TRBD1	TRBV25-1	TRBJ1-5	few	TGTGCCAGCAGTGAATCCATGGACAGGGGAAATCAGCCCCAGCATTTT	CASSESMDRGNQPQHF
TRBD1	TRBV7-3	TRBJ2-1	.	TGTGCCAGCAGCTTATGGAAGGGGGCGTACAATGAGCAGTTCTTC	CASSLWKGAYNEQFF
.	TRBV20-1	TRBJ2-5	.	TGCAGTGCCGGACGAGACCGGGCCCAGTACTTC	CSAGRDRAQYF
.	TRBV12-5	TRBJ2-3	.	TGTGCTAGTGGTCCGAAGGGACCGACCAGGGATACGCAGTATTTT	CASGPKGPTRDTQYF
.	TRBV27	TRBJ2-7	.	TGTGCCAGCAAGGATAAAGGACAGAGCTACGAGCAGTACTTC	CASKDKGQSYEQYF
TRBD2	TRBV19	TRBJ2-1	.	TGTGCCAGTAGTAGACTAGCGGGAGGGAACAATGAGCAGTTCTTC	CASSRLAGGNNEQFF
TRBD1	TRBV4-1	TRBJ2-5	.	TGCGCCAGCAGCCAGGTTGGGACAGGACAAGAGACCCAGTACTTC	CASSQVGTGQETQYF
TRBD1	TRBV18	TRBJ1-5	medium-sized	TGTGCCAGCTCACCACGACAGGGTGTCCAGCCCCAGCATTTT	CASSPRQGVQPQHF
TRBD2	TRBV27	TRBJ2-3	.	TGTGCCAGCAGTTTATGGTCTAGCGGGGGGAAGGCAGATACGCAGTATTTT	CASSLWSSGGKADTQYF
.	TRBV19	TRBJ1-3	.	TGTGCCAGTAGTATGGGGTTGTGGACGGCTGGAAACACCATATATTTT	CASSMGLWTAGNTIYF
TRBD1	TRBV19	TRBJ1-1	.	TGTGCCAGTAGTATTGCCTCGGCCCAGGGGGCTGAAGCTTTCTTT	CASSIASAQGAEAFF
TRBD2	TRBV18	TRBJ2-7	.	TGTGCCAGCTCACCAGATCGGGGGACTAGCTCCTACGAGCAGTACTTC	CASSPDRGTSSYEQYF
.	TRBV18	TRBJ1-1	.	TGTGCCAGCTCCCTAGCCAGGAAAAACACTGAAGCTTTCTTT	CASSLARKNTEAFF
.	TRBV19	TRBJ1-6	.	TGTGCCAGTAGTATCCGCAGGGGCTGGGATAATTCACCCCTCCACTTT	CASSIRRGWDNSPLHF
TRBD1	TRBV5-1	TRBJ2-7	once	TGCGCCAGCAGTTGGGGAGGGACAGGGCCCTACGAGCAGTACTTC	CASSWGGTGPYEQYF
.	TRBV18	TRBJ2-1	.	TGTGCCAGCTCACCACCGGTTCTGGGCACCATCAATGAGCAGTTCTTC	CASSPPVLGTINEQFF
.	TRBV6-6	TRBJ1-5	.	TGTGCCAGCAGCCGAGACGAAGGCAATCAGCCCCAGCATTTT	CASSRDEGNQPQHF
.	TRBV5-6	TRBJ1-3	few	TGTGCCAGCAGGGAACGGGGGACGGGAAACACCATATATTTT	CASRERGTGNTIYF
TRBD1	TRBV19	TRBJ2-4	.	TGTGCCAGTAGTTTCTACAGGGGGGACAGTGCCAAAAACATTCAGTACTTC	CASSFYRGDSAKNIQYF
TRBD2	TRBV18	TRBJ2-3	.	TGTGCCAGCTCAGCAGCGGGGAGCACAGATACGCAGTATTTT	CASSAAGSTDTQYF
.	TRBV30	TRBJ2-7	.	TGTGCCTGGAGTGTACTGAGGGCCGAGCAGTACTTC	CAWSVLRAEQYF
.	TRBV30	TRBJ1-2	.	TGTGCCTGGAGTGTAGGGGACCCTCTAAGCGAACATGGCTACACCTTC	CAWSVGDPLSEHGYTF
.	TRBV6-2/TRBV6-3	TRBJ1-5	once	TGTGCCAGCAGTCCGAATCAATGGGGTACTGGACAGCATTTT	CASSPNQWGTGQHF
.	TRBV29-1	TRBJ2-3	few	TGCAGCGTTGGGGTGGATAGCAGCACAGATACGCAGTATTTT	CSVGVDSSTDTQYF
.	TRBV5-1	TRBJ2-7	.	TGCGCCAGCAGCCGAGACAGTAGCTCCTACGAGCAGTACTTC	CASSRDSSSYEQYF
.	TRBV7-9	TRBJ2-7	medium-sized	TGTGCCAGCAGCTTAGCTCCGGGTAGTGGAAGCTCCTACGAGCAGTACTTC	CASSLAPGSGSSYEQYF
TRBD1	TRBV19	TRBJ1-2	once	TGTGCCAGTAGTATGTTTACAGGGGGCCACCCGATCTATGGCTACACCTTC	CASSMFTGGHPIYGYTF
TRBD1	TRBV7-9	TRBJ1-1	.	TGTGCCAGCAGTACCAACAGGGGGGGAGCTTTCTTT	CASSTNRGGAFF
TRBD1	TRBV5-1	TRBJ1-2	few	TGCGCCAGCAGCATCGCAGGGGGCGTTCTCTATGGCTACACCTTC	CASSIAGGVLYGYTF
.	TRBV2	TRBJ1-2	.	TGTGCCAGCAGTGTCCAGGGAGGCTATGGCTACACCTTC	CASSVQGGYGYTF
.	TRBV2	TRBJ1-4	.	TGTGCCAGCAGTGAGGAGGGGATGAGGCCTAATGAAAAACTGTTTTTT	CASSEEGMRPNEKLFF
.	TRBV3-1/TRBV3-2	TRBJ1-2	.	TGTGCCAGCAGCCACAGTCCCACAGGCCGCTATGGCTACACCTTC	CASSHSPTGRYGYTF
.	TRBV30	TRBJ1-2	few	TGTGCCTGGAGTGCGGGGTACTATGGCTACACCTTC	CAWSAGYYGYTF
TRBD1	TRBV19	TRBJ1-4	few	TGTGCCAGTAGTTCCCGACAGGGGAGGGAAAAACTGTTTTTT	CASSSRQGREKLFF
TRBD1	TRBV18	TRBJ2-3	.	TGTGCCAGCTCACCTACCCGACAGGGACACACAGATACGCAGTATTTT	CASSPTRQGHTDTQYF
.	TRBV2	TRBJ1-1	.	TGTGCCAGTTTTCGGGTGAACACTGAAGCTTTCTTT	CASFRVNTEAFF
.	TRBV11-1	TRBJ2-5	.	TGTGCCAGCAGCTCATCCTACAGGGTTTCCGGAGAGACCCAGTACTTC	CASSSSYRVSGETQYF
TRBD1	TRBV19	TRBJ2-2	.	TGTGCCAGTAGTATCCTAAGGGGGCGGGCACCCGAACACCGGGGAGCTGTTTTT	CASSILRGRAPEHRGAVF
.	TRBV3-1/TRBV3-2	TRBJ1-2	.	TGTGCCAGCAGCCCGGGCGGGCCAAACTATGGCTACACCTTC	CASSPGGPNYGYTF
TRBD1	TRBV18	TRBJ1-3	.	TGTGCCAGCTCACCTACAGGGGAATTTTACTCTGGAAACACCATATATTTT	CASSPTGEFYSGNTIYF
.	TRBV6-2/TRBV6-3	TRBJ2-7	medium-sized	TGTGCCAGCAGTTACTTACGGCCGCCAGGGGAGCAGTACTTC	CASSYLRPPGEQYF
.	TRBV19	TRBJ1-5	once	TGTGCCAGTAGTATAGGGGGGGCTTCCTATAGCAATCAGCCCCAGCATTTT	CASSIGGASYSNQPQHF
.	TRBV15	TRBJ1-1	few	TGTGCCACCAGGGGGGGGTCAAATCGAATGAACACTGAAGCTTTCTTT	CATRGGSNRMNTEAFF
TRBD1	TRBV6-2/TRBV6-3	TRBJ1-2	.	TGTGCCAGCAGTCCCCAGGGACAGGGGTCCTTTGGGGATGGCTACACCTTC	CASSPQGQGSFGDGYTF